Included here is one TCR beta chain sequence, with context. CDR3 length: 16 residues. CDR1 and CDR2 from the germline V gene are SGHAT and FQNNGV. The junction had 8 bases not matched to a gene; V was cut back by 5 bases and J by 5 bases. The source of the sample is a study of blood T cell repertoires in COVID-19. Ages ranged from roughly 18 to 100 years, with residence in 20 to 30 US areas. TCRdb's copy holds only in-frame clones and misses some; the assay was immunoSEQ multiplex PCR. The sample includes roughly 400,000 clones, about 88% of them seen just once. This sequence joins TRBV11-2 and TRBJ2-1, with 11 positions matching TRBD2. This receptor was identified in a woman younger than 35 who had been exposed to COVID-19. Sequenced input: PBMCs or T cells enriched from blood (not recorded which). CDR3 loop: CASSPRLAGMNNEQFF. The CDR3, as DNA: TGTGCCAGCAGCCCTAGACTAGCGGGGATGAACAATGAGCAGTTCTTC.